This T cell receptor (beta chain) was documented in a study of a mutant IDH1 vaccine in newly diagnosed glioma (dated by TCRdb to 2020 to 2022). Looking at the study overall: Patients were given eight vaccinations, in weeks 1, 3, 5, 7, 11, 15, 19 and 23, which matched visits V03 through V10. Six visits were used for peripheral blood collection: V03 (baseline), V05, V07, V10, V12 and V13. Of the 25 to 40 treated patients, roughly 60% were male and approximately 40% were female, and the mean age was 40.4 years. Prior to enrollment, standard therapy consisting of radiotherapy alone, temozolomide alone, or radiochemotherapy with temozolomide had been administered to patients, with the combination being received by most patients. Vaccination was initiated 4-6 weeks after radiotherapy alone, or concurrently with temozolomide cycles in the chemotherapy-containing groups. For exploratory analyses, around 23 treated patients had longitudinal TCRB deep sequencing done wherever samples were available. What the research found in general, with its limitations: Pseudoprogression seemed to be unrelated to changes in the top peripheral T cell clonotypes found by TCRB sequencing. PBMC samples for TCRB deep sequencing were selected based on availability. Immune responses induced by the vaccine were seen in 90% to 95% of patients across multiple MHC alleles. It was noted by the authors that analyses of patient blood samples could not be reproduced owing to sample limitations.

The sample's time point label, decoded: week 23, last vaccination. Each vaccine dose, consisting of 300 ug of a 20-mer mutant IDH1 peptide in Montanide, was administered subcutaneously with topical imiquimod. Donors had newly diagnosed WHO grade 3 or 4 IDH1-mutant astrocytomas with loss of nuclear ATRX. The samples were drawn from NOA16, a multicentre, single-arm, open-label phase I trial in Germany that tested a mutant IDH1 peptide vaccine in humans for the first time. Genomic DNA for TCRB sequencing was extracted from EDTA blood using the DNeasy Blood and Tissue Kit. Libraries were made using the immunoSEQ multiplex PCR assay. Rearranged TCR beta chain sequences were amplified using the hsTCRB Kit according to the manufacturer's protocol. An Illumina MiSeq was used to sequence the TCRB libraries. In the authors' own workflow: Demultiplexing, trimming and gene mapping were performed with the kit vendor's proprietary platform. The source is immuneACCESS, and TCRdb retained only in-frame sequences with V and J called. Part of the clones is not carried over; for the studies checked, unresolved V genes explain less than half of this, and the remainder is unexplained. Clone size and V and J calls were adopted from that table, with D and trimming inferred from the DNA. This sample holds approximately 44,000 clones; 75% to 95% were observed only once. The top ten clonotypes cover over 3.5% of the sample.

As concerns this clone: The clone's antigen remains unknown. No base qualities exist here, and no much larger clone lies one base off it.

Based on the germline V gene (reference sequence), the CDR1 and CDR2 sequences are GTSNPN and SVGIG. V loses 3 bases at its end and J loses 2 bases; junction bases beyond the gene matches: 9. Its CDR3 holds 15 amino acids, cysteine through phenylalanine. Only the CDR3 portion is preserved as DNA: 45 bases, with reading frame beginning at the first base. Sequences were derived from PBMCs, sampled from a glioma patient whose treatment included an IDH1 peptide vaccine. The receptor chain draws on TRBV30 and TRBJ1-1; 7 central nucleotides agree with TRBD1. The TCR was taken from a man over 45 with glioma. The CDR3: CAWRPRQGRNTEAFF. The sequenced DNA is TGTGCCTGGAGGCCGAGACAGGGTCGTAACACTGAAGCTTTCTTT. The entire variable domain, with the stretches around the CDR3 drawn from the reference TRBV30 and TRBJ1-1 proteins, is SQTIHQWPATLVQPVGSPLSLECTVEGTSNPNLYWYRQAAGRGLQLLFYSVGIGQISSEVPQNLSASRPQDRQFILSSKKLLLSDSGFYLCAWRPRQGRNTEAFFGQGTRLTVV.